The subject of this entry is one T cell receptor (beta chain). The entry originates in a study of blood T cells in healthy people across ages. Together with a sample-barcoded 5' primer, a J-beta primer mix was included in a second PCR lasting about 6 to 11 cycles. TCRdb processed the 5' RACE reads anew with MiXCR; each CDR3 protein has one entry. This sample has 550,000 to 600,000 distinct CDR3 sequences, with around 48% found just once. Sequencing was carried out using blood. The clonotype comes from an older man in good health.

CDR3 coding DNA: TGCAGTGCTACCGGGACAGGGGGCATGAGAAACGAGCAGTACTTC. Translation: CSATGTGGMRNEQYF. The rearrangement links TRBV20-1 to TRBJ2-5, with TRBD1 matching 12 bases. With the DNA end fitting TRBJ2-7 better, the J assignment may be wrong. Germline V lookup: CDR1 DFQATT, CDR2 SNEGSKA (reference sequence). The CDR3 has 15 amino acids.